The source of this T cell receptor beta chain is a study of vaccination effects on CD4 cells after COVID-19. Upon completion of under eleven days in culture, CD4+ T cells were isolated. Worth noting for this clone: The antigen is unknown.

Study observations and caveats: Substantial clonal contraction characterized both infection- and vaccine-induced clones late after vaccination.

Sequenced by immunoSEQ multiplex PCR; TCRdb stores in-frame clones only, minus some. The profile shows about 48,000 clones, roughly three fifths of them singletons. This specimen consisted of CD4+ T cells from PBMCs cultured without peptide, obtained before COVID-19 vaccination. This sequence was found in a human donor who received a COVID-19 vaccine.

The CDR3 here is CAWSGQSSPLHF. For the CDR3, the DNA is TGTGCCTGGAGCGGGCAGAGTTCACCCCTCCACTTT. The rearrangement links TRBV30 to TRBJ1-6; D remains ambiguous. The CDR3 loop spans 12 amino acids. Deletions cut 3 bases from V and 9 bases from J, with 9 bases between. Per the germline V gene, CDR1 is GTSNPN and CDR2 is SVGIG (reference sequence).